This is a list of T cell receptor beta chains from one sample in a study of OX40 agonist ivuxolimab in advanced cancers. Assay used: immunoSEQ multiplex PCR; TCRdb lists only in-frame clones, some missing. The repertoire holds tens of thousands of clones, 90% to 95% seen once, with roughly 19% in the top ten. The material sequenced was CD4+ or CD8+ T cells sorted from blood, taken in a trial of the OX40 agonist ivuxolimab. All receptors derive from an adult with an advanced solid tumor such as melanoma, head and neck, liver or kidney cancer. CDR3s include the opening cysteine and the closing phenylalanine or tryptophan. D genes are given only for firm matches. Clone size is stated in some rows and not others, as once, few, many or a class when expanded.

CDR3 DNA,CDR3 protein,J gene,V gene,D gene,clone size
TGTGCCAGCAGCGAGCTAGCGGGAGGGGGGTTGTTTCGTAAAAACATTCAGTACTTC,CASSELAGGGLFRKNIQYF,TRBJ2-4,TRBV7-2,TRBD2,NA
TGTGCCAGCAGTTCAAGCTCCTACGAGCAGTACTTC,CASSSSSYEQYF,TRBJ2-7,TRBV7-9,NA,NA
TGCGCCAGCAGCCAAGAACCGGTTCTCGGCTATGGCTACACCTTC,CASSQEPVLGYGYTF,TRBJ1-2,TRBV4-3,NA,NA
TGCGCCAGCAGCCAACCGGCGGGACCCAAGACCTACAATGAGCAGTTCTTC,CASSQPAGPKTYNEQFF,TRBJ2-1,TRBV4-1,NA,NA
TGTGCCAGCAGATCCTTAAGGGCCGATACGCAGTATTTT,CASRSLRADTQYF,TRBJ2-3,TRBV7-8,NA,NA
TGTGCCAGCAGCTTGGGAGGAAACACCATATATTTT,CASSLGGNTIYF,TRBJ1-3,TRBV5-4,NA,NA
TGTGCCAGCAGCTTGCAGTCGAGAAATGAAGCTTTCTTT,CASSLQSRNEAFF,TRBJ1-1,TRBV5-6,NA,NA
TGTGCCAGCAGCCAAGACTACCGGGCAAACACTGAAGCTTTCTTT,CASSQDYRANTEAFF,TRBJ1-1,TRBV4-2,NA,NA
TGTGCCAGCAGCTTTACGGGACTAGGCCTAAACCTCCTTTACGAGCAGTACTTC,CASSFTGLGLNLLYEQYF,TRBJ2-7,TRBV5-6,TRBD2,NA
TGTGCCAGCAGCATGGGACAGGCATACACTGAAGCTTTCTTT,CASSMGQAYTEAFF,TRBJ1-1,TRBV5-6,TRBD1,NA
TGTGCCAGCAGTTACGACCGATCACACCTCACAGATACGCAGTATTTT,CASSYDRSHLTDTQYF,TRBJ2-3,TRBV6-6,NA,NA
TGTGCCAGCAGCGTAGAGCCACATCACAGGGCTGAGCAGTTCTTC,CASSVEPHHRAEQFF,TRBJ2-1,TRBV9,NA,NA
TGTGCCTGGAGTCGGTCTGGATGGGATGAGCAGTTCTTC,CAWSRSGWDEQFF,TRBJ2-1,TRBV30,NA,once
TGTGCCAGCAGTTGGGGCCCCAATCAGCCCCAGCATTTT,CASSWGPNQPQHF,TRBJ1-5,TRBV6-1,NA,NA
TGTGCCAGCAGCCCTAGTCTAGCGGGAGGGCTAGGCACAGATACGCAGTATTTT,CASSPSLAGGLGTDTQYF,TRBJ2-3,TRBV7-8,TRBD2,NA
TGTGCCAGCAGCCCTAACGCCGGGACAGGGTCCCCCTACGAGCAGTACTTC,CASSPNAGTGSPYEQYF,TRBJ2-7,TRBV9,TRBD1,NA
TGTGCCAGCAGCGTAGAAACCTCGGCGTACGAGCAGTACTTC,CASSVETSAYEQYF,TRBJ2-7,TRBV9,NA,NA
TGTGCCAGCAGCGTAGGGTACTATAGCACAGATACGCAGTATTTT,CASSVGYYSTDTQYF,TRBJ2-3,TRBV9,NA,NA
TGTGCCAGCACTGCAGGGCTCCTCAATGAGCAGTTCTTC,CASTAGLLNEQFF,TRBJ2-1,TRBV27,NA,once
TGTGCCAGCAGCGTAGCCCCAGGGAACACCGGGGAGCTGTTTTTT,CASSVAPGNTGELFF,TRBJ2-2,TRBV9,NA,NA
TGTGCCAGCAGTTTTCTAGCGGCATTCTCGGAGCAGTACTTC,CASSFLAAFSEQYF,TRBJ2-7,TRBV28,TRBD2,NA
TGTGCCAGTAGTATGCGGGGACTGGGGAATGAGCAGTTCTTC,CASSMRGLGNEQFF,TRBJ2-1,TRBV19,NA,NA
TGTGCCAGCAGTCACGGGACTAGCGGGAGATCGGACTACGAGCAGTACTTC,CASSHGTSGRSDYEQYF,TRBJ2-7,TRBV7-2,TRBD2,NA
TGTGCCAGCAGTCTTTACACTAACACTGAAGCTTTCTTT,CASSLYTNTEAFF,TRBJ1-1,TRBV6-1,NA,NA
TGTGCCAGCAGTAGGACAGGGGACCTAAACTATGGCTACACCTTC,CASSRTGDLNYGYTF,TRBJ1-2,TRBV28,TRBD1,NA
TGCAGCGTTGCCCAGAACACTGAAGCTTTCTTT,CSVAQNTEAFF,TRBJ1-1,TRBV29-1,NA,few
TGTGCCAGCAGCTGGGGACAGTCCTACGAGCAGTACTTC,CASSWGQSYEQYF,TRBJ2-7,TRBV5-6,TRBD1,NA
TGTGCCAGCAGCCAAGGTCGAGCTGGGGAACAGGGAAATCGCCAAGAGACCCAGTACTTC,CASSQGRAGEQGNRQETQYF,TRBJ2-5,TRBV14,NA,NA
TGTGCCAGCAGCCCCGGACTAGCCTACGAGCAGTACTTC,CASSPGLAYEQYF,TRBJ2-7,TRBV4-2,TRBD2,NA
TGTGCCTGGAGTGTACAACCGGCAGGGGGCTACGAGCAGTACTTC,CAWSVQPAGGYEQYF,TRBJ2-7,TRBV30,TRBD1,NA
TGCGCCAGCAGCCAAGGCGCCTCTAGTCAGGGGCGAATATATGGCTACACCTTC,CASSQGASSQGRIYGYTF,TRBJ1-2,TRBV4-1,NA,NA
TGTGCCAGCAGCCGATCGACAGGCCTCTCCTACGAGCAGTACTTC,CASSRSTGLSYEQYF,TRBJ2-7,TRBV7-9,NA,NA
TGTGCCAGCAGCCCAGGGGGTAGCTACGAGCAGTACTTC,CASSPGGSYEQYF,TRBJ2-7,TRBV11-1,TRBD1,NA
TGTGCCAGTAGTGCCCTACCGGGACTAGCGGGGCCTAGGGATGAGCAGTTCTTC,CASSALPGLAGPRDEQFF,TRBJ2-1,TRBV19,TRBD2,NA
TGTGCCAGTAGTTACGGACTTAACTATGGCTACACCTTC,CASSYGLNYGYTF,TRBJ1-2,TRBV19,NA,NA
TGTGGGACCAGCAGGGGGCCGACGGATGGCTACACCTTC,CGTSRGPTDGYTF,TRBJ1-2,TRBV6-6,TRBD1,NA
TGTGCCAGCCAGAGCGGGAGTTGGGATACGCAGTATTTT,CASQSGSWDTQYF,TRBJ2-3,TRBV27,TRBD2,NA